The T cell receptor beta chain described here comes from a study of blood T cell repertoires in COVID-19. About the research overall: Samples representing acute and convalescent COVID-19 were sourced from the United States, Italy and Spain. PBMCs, B-cell-depleted T cells, or T cells were the source of the cDNA or gDNA that made up the material.

The CDR3 totals 12 residues. CDR1 MNHNY and CDR2 SVGAGI come from the germline V gene (reference sequence). Per the original methods: Reference gene primer amplification gave estimated nucleated cell counts. The assay was immunoSEQ multiplex PCR, and TCRdb's table has in-frame clones only and misses some. That table supplies the V and J calls and clone size; D and trimming were determined from the DNA. This table holds some 35,000 clones, over 80% found once. The clonotype originates from a man aged 60 to 69 with active COVID-19. Material: peripheral blood. The V gene is TRBV6-6, the J gene TRBJ1-2; D uncertain. CDR3: CASNGFLDGYTF. The CDR3 DNA is TGTGCGTCGAACGGTTTCCTCGATGGCTACACCTTC.